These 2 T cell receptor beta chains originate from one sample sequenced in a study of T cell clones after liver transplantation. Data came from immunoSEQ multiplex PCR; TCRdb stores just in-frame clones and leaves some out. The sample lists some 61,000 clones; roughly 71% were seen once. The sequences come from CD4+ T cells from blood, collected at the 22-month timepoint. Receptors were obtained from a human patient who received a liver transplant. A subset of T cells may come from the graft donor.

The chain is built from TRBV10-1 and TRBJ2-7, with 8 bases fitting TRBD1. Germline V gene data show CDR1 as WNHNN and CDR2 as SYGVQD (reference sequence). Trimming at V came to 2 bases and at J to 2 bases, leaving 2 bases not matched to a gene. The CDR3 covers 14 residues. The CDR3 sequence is CASSEGQGPYEQYF. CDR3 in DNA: TGCGCCAGCAGTGAGGGACAGGGACCCTACGAGCAGTACTTC.

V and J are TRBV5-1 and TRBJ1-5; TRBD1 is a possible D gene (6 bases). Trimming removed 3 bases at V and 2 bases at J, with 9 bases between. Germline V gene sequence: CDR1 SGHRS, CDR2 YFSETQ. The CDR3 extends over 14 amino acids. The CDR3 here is CASSSGEGNQPQHF. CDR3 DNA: TGCGCCAGCAGCTCAGGGGAGGGCAATCAGCCCCAGCATTTT. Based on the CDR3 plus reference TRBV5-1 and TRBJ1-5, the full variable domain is KAGVTQTPRYLIKTRGQQVTLSCSPISGHRSVSWYQQTPGQGLQFLFEYFSETQRNKGNFPGRFSGRQFSNSRSEMNVSTLELGDSALYLCASSSGEGNQPQHFGDGTRLSIL.